A single sample is the source of the 15 T cell receptor beta chains below, sequenced in a study of cytomegalovirus exposure and HLA in healthy donors. Sequencing used immunoSEQ multiplex PCR; TCRdb keeps in-frame clones, though not all of them. The table lists roughly 190,000 clones, around 86% of them singletons. Sequences were obtained from PBMCs. All receptors come from a man in his thirties or forties in good health and CMV-seropositive.

V is TRBV6-4 and J is TRBJ2-7; unclear D gene. The CDR3 length is 14 residues. V was clipped by 10 bases and J by 3 bases, with 19 bases between them. From germline, CDR1 is MRHNA and CDR2 SNTAGT. CDR3 nucleotide sequence: TGTGCCACCAACCGCTTTAGACGGTACTACGAGCAGTACTTC. Amino acids: CATNRFRRYYEQYF.

The rearrangement uses TRBV11-3 and TRBJ1-2; D unclear. Germline values: CDR1 SGHNT, CDR2 YENEEA. CDR3 length: 15 residues. V was shortened by 1 base and J by 7 bases, with 16 bases between the two germline ends. The CDR3 loop reads CASSLVVGQESGYTF. The DNA for the CDR3 is TGTGCCAGCAGCTTAGTGGTCGGGCAGGAAAGTGGCTACACCTTC.

This chain uses TRBV10-3 with TRBJ1-2, with D possibly matching TRBD1 (6 bases). Germline V gene lookup returns CDR1 ENHRY and CDR2 SYGVKD. This CDR3 has 14 amino acids. V was clipped by 4 bases and J by 3 bases, with 12 bases between them. The CDR3 DNA follows: TGTGCCATCAGTGGAAGTAGGGGGGACTATGGCTACACCTTC. As protein: CAISGSRGDYGYTF.

The gene calls are TRBV6-5 and TRBJ1-1; TRBD1 aligns across 8 bases. V gave up 5 bases and J gave up 8 bases; unmatched junction bases: 13. Germline V CDR1 and CDR2: MNHEY, SVGAGI. CDR3 length: 15 amino acids. CDR3 nucleotide sequence: TGTGCCAGCAGTCGGACAGGGCGGACGTTAGCAGAAGCTTTCTTT. Translation gives CASSRTGRTLAEAFF.

CDR3 loop: CASSERNKNTEAFF. The CDR3 nucleotides read TGTGCCAGCAGTGAAAGGAACAAGAACACTGAAGCTTTCTTT. The chain joins TRBV2 to TRBJ1-1; no reliable D call. Germline CDR1 is SNHLY and CDR2 is FYNNEI. V lost 2 bases and J 1 base, leaving 8 bases between the germline ends. The CDR3 totals 14 residues.

The chain carries TRBV14 and TRBJ2-2; D ambiguous. The CDR3 contains 15 residues. V was cut by 1 base and J by 1 base, with 7 bases left in between. CDR1 and CDR2 from the germline V gene are SGHDN and FVKESK. The CDR3 sequence: CASSQGIQNTGELFF. The CDR3, as DNA: TGTGCCAGCAGCCAAGGAATTCAGAACACCGGGGAGCTGTTTTTT.

CDR3 protein: CASSLQGYTEAFF. The CDR3, as DNA: TGTGCCAGCAGCTTGCAAGGCTACACTGAAGCTTTCTTT. The chain joins TRBV5-6 to TRBJ1-1; the D is unclear. The CDR3 totals 13 residues. Per germline, CDR1 SGHDT and CDR2 YYEEEE. The V end lost 1 base, the J end lost 3 bases, and 7 bases lay between the germline ends.

This clone was counted only a few times. The chain employs TRBV10-3 and TRBJ1-2, with D possibly TRBD1 on 6 matching bases. This CDR3 is 14 amino acids long. V was trimmed by 11 bases and J by 7 bases, leaving 23 bases between them. Germline CDR1 ENHRY, CDR2 SYGVKD. The CDR3 region is CAPIGGAGAFGYTF. The CDR3, as DNA: TGTGCCCCCATCGGGGGGGCAGGTGCTTTTGGCTACACCTTC.

V and J are TRBV4-3 and TRBJ2-2, with TRBD2 as a possible D gene (5 bases). The CDR3 runs to 16 residues. Germline V gives CDR1 LGHNA, CDR2 YSLEER. Trimming took off 1 base at V and 0 bases at J, with 9 bases between the two ends. The CDR3 bases are TGCGCCAGCAGCCAAGGGACTTTTACGAACACCGGGGAGCTGTTTTTT. Translated, it gives CASSQGTFTNTGELFF.

The rearrangement links TRBV27 to TRBJ1-2; D gene unclear. The CDR3 sequence is 16 residues long. Germline CDR1 and CDR2: MNHEY and SMNVEV (reference sequence). V shed 4 bases and J shed 8 bases, with 23 bases lying between them. For the CDR3, the DNA is TGTGCCAGCAGTTATAGTGCGTCGGGCGCCGGCGGCGGCTACACCTTC. Its translation: CASSYSASGAGGGYTF.

The genes are TRBV15 and TRBJ2-7; D unresolved. CDR1 and CDR2 (germline): LNHNV, YYDKDF (reference sequence). Deletions cut 0 bases from V and 0 bases from J, with 6 bases between. This CDR3 contains 14 residues. As DNA, the CDR3 is TGTGCCACCAGCAGAGAGCCGTACTCCTACGAGCAGTACTTC. It translates to CATSREPYSYEQYF.

This clone has a single count. The V gene is TRBV2, the J gene TRBJ2-1, with TRBD1 matching over 7 bases. J gave up 2 bases and V 6 bases, and 7 bases lay outside the gene matches. This CDR3 has 15 amino acids. Looked up from germline, CDR1 is SNHLY and CDR2 is FYNNEI. CDR3 coding DNA: TGTGCCAGCAGCGGAGACAGGGTGACCTACAATGAGCAGTTCTTC. It is translated as CASSGDRVTYNEQFF. Using reference TRBV2 and TRBJ2-1 for the parts outside the CDR3, the full variable domain is EPEVTQTPSHQVTQMGQEVILRCVPISNHLYFYWYRQILGQKVEFLVSFYNNEISEKSEIFDDQFSVERPDGSNFTLKIRSTKLEDSAMYFCASSGDRVTYNEQFFGPGTRLTVL.

J is TRBJ2-5 and V is TRBV7-3; possible D gene TRBD2, 6 bases. With 5 bases removed from V and 3 bases from J, the gap between germline ends came to 13 bases. The CDR3 sequence is 14 residues long. Germline CDR1 SGHTA, CDR2 FQGTGA. This chain's CDR3 is CASSLGGTKETQYF. The CDR3 region has the DNA TGTGCCAGCAGCCTTGGAGGGACCAAAGAGACCCAGTACTTC.

This clone was recorded once. CDR3: CASSFSPREATYEQYF. CDR3 coding DNA: TGTGCCAGCAGTTTTAGTCCACGGGAGGCCACCTACGAGCAGTACTTC. The chain uses TRBV28 and TRBJ2-7, with TRBD2 matching 7 bases. V was pared by 3 bases and J by 2 bases, with 10 bases of the junction left unmatched. The CDR3 spans 16 residues. The V gene's germline CDR1 is MDHEN and CDR2 SYDVKM.

V and J are TRBV29-1 and TRBJ1-5; no definite D call. Germline V gene lookup returns CDR1 SQVTM and CDR2 ANQGSEA. The V gene lost 7 bases and the J gene lost 3 bases, with 16 bases spanning the gap. This CDR3 is built from 14 residues. Here the CDR3 reads CSAALGSANQPQHF. DNA for the CDR3: TGCAGCGCCGCCTTGGGGTCTGCCAATCAGCCCCAGCATTTT.